The 16 T cell receptor beta chains in this list originate from one sample, sequenced in a study of blood T cell repertoires in COVID-19 (dated by TCRdb to 2019 to 2021). Libraries were prepared through the immunoSEQ multiplex PCR assay. TCRdb limited this immuneACCESS table to in-frame rearrangements with V and J called. A share of clones is missing; checked studies link under half to unresolved V genes, and the rest is unexplained. In all, the sample holds some 520,000 clones, and approximately 89% of those were seen once. Approximately 0.9% of the sample is taken by the ten largest. The sequenced sample consisted of peripheral blood. These TCRs come from a young man with COVID-19, enrolled during active disease.

The chain combines TRBV30 with TRBJ1-2; D might be TRBD1 (6 bases). Germline CDR1 reads GTSNPN; CDR2 reads SVGIG (reference sequence). The germline V and J ends were trimmed by 4 bases and 6 bases, with 18 bases remaining between them. This CDR3 comprises 14 residues. CDR3 in DNA: TGTGCCTGGACCCCGGGTCAGGGGTCTGATGGCTACACCTTC. Its protein is CAWTPGQGSDGYTF.

V and J are TRBV3-1 (or the pseudogene TRBV3-2) and TRBJ2-1, with 13 bases aligning to TRBD2. The germline V gene encodes CDR1 LGHDT and CDR2 YNNKEL (reference sequence). The CDR3 extends over 16 amino acids. The V segment lost 4 bases and the J segment 6 bases; nucleotides outside the gene matches: 6. In DNA form, the CDR3 reads TGTGCCAGCAGCCCCCACACTAGCGGGGGGGCCAATGAGCAGTTCTTC. Protein sequence: CASSPHTSGGANEQFF.

This rearrangement joins TRBV6-5 to TRBJ2-7, with D perhaps TRBD1 (5 bases). The germline gives CDR1 MNHEY, CDR2 SVGAGI. The CDR3 is made up of 13 amino acids. Trimming removed 8 bases from V and 0 bases from J, with 11 bases in between. The CDR3 DNA reads TGTGCCAGCGGGGCCCATAGCTCCTACGAGCAGTACTTC. This sequence encodes CASGAHSSYEQYF.

Written as DNA, the CDR3 is TGTGCCAGCAGTACGTTCTACTGGGACTCACAGCAGTACTTC. As protein: CASSTFYWDSQQYF. V usage is TRBV27 and J usage is TRBJ2-7; a weak D match, TRBD2 (6 bases). This CDR3 is built from 14 residues. The V and J ends lost 5 bases and 8 bases respectively, with 19 bases between them. Per the germline V gene, CDR1 is MNHEY and CDR2 is SMNVEV (reference sequence).

CDR3: CASSEARGAPNSPLHF. The CDR3 DNA sequence: TGTGCCAGCAGTGAAGCGCGGGGGGCACCTAATTCACCCCTCCACTTT. The chain couples TRBV2 to TRBJ1-6; a possible D gene is TRBD1 (6 bases). From germline, CDR1 is SNHLY and CDR2 FYNNEI. This CDR3 contains 16 residues. V dropped 0 bases and J dropped 6 bases, with 12 bases sitting between them.

This chain joins TRBV9 and TRBJ1-4; TRBD1 might be the D (5 bases). V was shortened by 4 bases and J by 2 bases, with 9 bases between the two germline ends. CDR1 and CDR2 from the germline V gene are SGDLS and YYNGEE. The CDR3 loop spans 14 amino acids. This chain's CDR3 is CASSPDSTNEKLFF. The CDR3 nucleotides are TGTGCCAGCAGCCCAGACAGTACTAATGAAAAACTGTTTTTT.

The J gene is TRBJ1-3, the V gene TRBV29-1; D remains unclear. V lost 3 bases, J lost 5 bases, and 11 bases lay in between. The CDR3 loop spans 13 amino acids. The V gene's germline CDR1 is SQVTM and CDR2 ANQGSEA. The CDR3 DNA reads TGCAGCGTTGAGGGAGTCAGCAGAAACACCATATATTTT. Translating gives CSVEGVSRNTIYF.

This sequence joins TRBV2 and TRBJ2-1, with a weak D call TRBD2 (5 bases). The V and J ends lost 2 bases and 1 base respectively, with 9 bases between them. The germline V gene has CDR1 SNHLY and CDR2 FYNNEI. The CDR3 spans 15 residues. The CDR3 loop reads CASSESAGSYNEQFF. The CDR3 DNA reads as TGTGCCAGCAGTGAATCGGCGGGTTCCTACAATGAGCAGTTCTTC.

The rearrangement uses TRBV2 and TRBJ2-1; 11 bases are a match to TRBD2. The ends lost 0 bases at V and 9 bases at J; junction bases unmatched: 4. The germline gives CDR1 SNHLY, CDR2 FYNNEI. This CDR3 comprises 15 residues. CDR3 sequence reads: CASSEAGSGGVEQFF. The CDR3 DNA reads TGTGCCAGCAGTGAAGCGGGTAGCGGGGGGGTTGAGCAGTTCTTC.

The rearrangement links TRBV5-6 to TRBJ2-2, with a tentative D call TRBD1 (5 bases). This CDR3 region has 17 residues. Germline CDR1 reads SGHDT; CDR2 reads YYEEEE. Trimming removed 5 bases from V and 3 bases from J, with 20 bases in between. Here the CDR3 DNA reads TGTGCCAGCAGGGTTGGGGATATAGGGGCCTACACCGGGGAGCTGTTTTTT. Protein: CASRVGDIGAYTGELFF.

This clone was seen only a few times. The chain couples TRBV12-3 or TRBV12-4 to TRBJ2-1, with D possibly TRBD1 on 6 matching bases. CDR3 length: 11 residues. V shed 6 bases and J shed 9 bases, with 9 bases lying between them. Here the CDR3 reads CASRGAVEQFF. CDR3 DNA sequence: TGTGCCAGCAGGGGGGCGGTTGAGCAGTTCTTC.

This clone came up once. This sequence joins TRBV19 and TRBJ1-2; 8 bases agree with TRBD1. This CDR3 contains 15 residues. Germline V lookup: CDR1 LNHDA, CDR2 SQIVND (reference sequence). With 0 bases clipped from V and 2 bases from J, the junction kept 2 bases outside the gene matches. The CDR3 nucleotides read TGTGCCAGTAGTATAGACTGGACAGGGAACTATGGCTACACCTTC. It is translated as CASSIDWTGNYGYTF.

This clone was seen only once. The genes are TRBV24-1 and TRBJ2-6, with a weak D call TRBD1 (6 bases). CDR3 length: 15 amino acids. Germline V lookup: CDR1 KGHDR, CDR2 SFDVKD. V was trimmed by 6 bases and J by 2 bases, leaving 10 bases between them. CDR3 nucleotide sequence: TGTGCCACCAGTTCCAACAGGGCTGGGGCCAACGTCCTGACTTTC. It yields the protein CATSSNRAGANVLTF.

This chain connects TRBV27 to TRBJ1-1; no firm D call. This CDR3 comprises 13 residues. The germline V gene encodes CDR1 MNHEY and CDR2 SMNVEV (reference sequence). V dropped 7 bases and J dropped 5 bases, with 14 bases sitting between them. The chain's CDR3 is CASIPLRGTEAFF. CDR3 DNA: TGTGCCAGCATCCCTTTAAGAGGAACTGAAGCTTTCTTT.

This clone was detected only a few times. The chain is built from TRBV6-6 and TRBJ1-1; TRBD1 matches 10 bases. The V gene's germline CDR1 is MNHNY and CDR2 SVGAGI (reference sequence). The J segment lost 2 bases and the V segment lost 4 bases, leaving 1 base of the junction unmatched. This CDR3 region has 14 residues. This CDR3 reads CASSWTGGNTEAFF. The CDR3 DNA reads TGTGCCAGCAGTTGGACAGGGGGAAACACTGAAGCTTTCTTT.

This sequence joins TRBV6-2 or TRBV6-3 and TRBJ2-7; 8 bases agree with TRBD1. Unmatched junction bases numbered 10, after V lost 0 bases and J lost 6 bases. The CDR3 contains 16 residues. Per the germline V gene, CDR1 is MNHEY and CDR2 is SVGEGT. CDR3 in amino acids: CASSYSWTGFEAEQYF. The CDR3 DNA reads as TGTGCCAGCAGTTACTCATGGACAGGGTTCGAAGCCGAGCAGTACTTC.